This TCR beta chain came from a study of blood T cell repertoires in COVID-19. Study at large: Samples came from the United States, Italy and Spain, spanning acute and convalescent COVID-19. From T cells, B-cell-depleted T cells, or PBMCs came the material, which was cDNA or gDNA.

Authors' analysis steps: Counts of nucleated cells, estimated from reference gene primer amplification, were obtained. Profiling relied on immunoSEQ multiplex PCR, and the TCRdb table lists in-frame clones only, not all of them. For V, J and clone size, that table is used; D and trimming come from the DNA. The sample lists under 300,000 clones, under 85% seen once, with 3% to 4% in the top ten. The length of the CDR3 is 15 residues. Germline CDR1 LNHDA, CDR2 SQIVND (reference sequence). V gave up 5 bases and J gave up 4 bases, with 17 bases separating them. This chain uses TRBV19 with TRBJ2-5; D gene uncertain. The sequencing input was peripheral blood. This TCR was sampled from a woman aged 40 to 55 with active or convalescent COVID-19. CDR3 protein: CASSGNALTRETQYF. CDR3 in DNA: TGTGCCAGTAGTGGAAATGCCTTGACAAGAGAGACCCAGTACTTC.